The T cell receptor beta chain under discussion was sequenced for a study of CD8 T cells in ankylosing spondylitis. The germline CDR1 and CDR2 sequences are DFQATT and SNEGSKA (reference sequence). V was clipped by 4 bases and J by 8 bases, with 20 bases between them. The CDR3 runs 14 residues. The study, taken as a whole, reports: There was reportedly significant enrichment of clones that were disease-linked in matched ankylosing spondylitis synovial fluid. What seemed typical of ankylosing spondylitis blood was a TCR beta motif built from several highly homologous variants.

This clonotype was counted ten times or more. Its antigen is unidentified. Preparation of TCR beta libraries was done by quantitative 5'-RACE with molecular barcodes. Via MiXCR, TCRdb re-called the 5' RACE reads, giving one row per CDR3 protein. The sample has about 220,000 distinct CDR3 sequences; around 6.6% are singletons. What was sequenced was blood, either unsorted or a sorted T cell fraction (not recorded which). The chain uses TRBV20-1 and TRBJ1-2, with a possible D match to TRBD1 (6 bases). The source of this sequence is a male donor with ankylosing spondylitis. The CDR3 spells CSATTDSRGRGYTF. The DNA of the CDR3 is TGCAGTGCTACCACGGACAGCCGCGGGAGGGGCTACACCTTC.